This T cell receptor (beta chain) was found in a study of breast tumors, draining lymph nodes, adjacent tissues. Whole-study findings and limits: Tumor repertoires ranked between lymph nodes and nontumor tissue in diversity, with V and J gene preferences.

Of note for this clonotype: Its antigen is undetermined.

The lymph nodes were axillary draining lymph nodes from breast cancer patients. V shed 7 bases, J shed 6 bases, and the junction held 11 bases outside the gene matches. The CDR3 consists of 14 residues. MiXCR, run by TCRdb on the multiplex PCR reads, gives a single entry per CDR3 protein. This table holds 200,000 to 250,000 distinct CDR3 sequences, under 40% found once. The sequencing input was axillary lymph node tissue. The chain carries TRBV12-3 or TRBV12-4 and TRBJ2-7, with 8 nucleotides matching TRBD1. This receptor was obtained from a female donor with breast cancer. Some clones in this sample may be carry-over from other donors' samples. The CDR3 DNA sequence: TGTGCCAGCATTACGCAGGGGGCTGGAGGCGAGCAGTACTTC. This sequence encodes CASITQGAGGEQYF.